This T cell receptor (beta chain) was recovered during a study of blood T cell repertoires in COVID-19. Study context: There were acute and convalescent COVID-19 samples, and they came from the United States, Italy and Spain. T cells, B-cell-depleted T cells, or PBMCs supplied cDNA or gDNA.

This clone was found once. Germline V gene sequence: CDR1 SGHAT, CDR2 FQNNGV. This CDR3 spans 13 amino acids. The V end was cut by 0 bases, the J end by 8 bases, with 10 bases between. In the original workflow: Amplification of reference gene primers was used by the study to estimate nucleated cell counts. The method was immunoSEQ multiplex PCR; TCRdb's version includes in-frame clones alone and lacks a portion of them. For V, J and clone size, that table is used; D and trimming come from the DNA. The data show around 260,000 clones, around 86% seen once. This chain uses TRBV11-2 with TRBJ1-1; D gene uncertain. This sequence originates from a human donor in a cohort sampled during active COVID-19. The source material was peripheral blood. The CDR3 sequence is CASSLEPLREAFF. The CDR3 nucleotides read TGTGCCAGCAGCTTAGAACCCCTGCGCGAAGCTTTCTTT.